The 27 T cell receptor beta chains given below trace back to one sample, sequenced in a study of CD4 T cells in relation to SARS-CoV-2 and coronaviruses (dated by TCRdb to about 2021). Receptor amplification or capture employed the immunoSEQ multiplex PCR assay. TCRdb retrieved this table from immuneACCESS and kept in-frame rearrangements only. Not all clones are present; in checked studies, unresolved V genes account for under half, and no reason is known for the remainder. The sample table holds roughly 36,000 clones, of which 75% to 90% were seen once. The ten largest account for 3.1% of the sample. The specimen sequenced was memory CD4+ T cells from PBMCs. Per the publication, the cell subset or site label means: memory (non-naive) CD4+ T cells. These receptors originate from an adult with COVID-19.

CDR3 nucleotides: TGTGCCAGTAGTATTGGGCCGAAGCGTGCCCAGTACTTC. Translated: CASSIGPKRAQYF. The genes are TRBV19 and TRBJ2-5, with no clear D. Germline V gene sequence: CDR1 LNHDA, CDR2 SQIVND (reference sequence). The CDR3 is made up of 13 amino acids. V lost 3 bases and J lost 9, with 14 bases in between.

The chain links TRBV5-4 to TRBJ1-1; the D gene is possibly TRBD1 (5 bases). V was trimmed by 4 bases and J by 4 bases, leaving 8 bases between them. Looked up from germline, CDR1 is SGHNT and CDR2 is YYREEE (reference sequence). This CDR3 is built from 12 residues. The chain's CDR3 is CASSPGGTEAFF. The DNA of the CDR3 is TGTGCCAGCAGCCCGGGGGGCACTGAAGCTTTCTTT.

The rearrangement uses TRBV28 and TRBJ1-5, with 8 nucleotides matching TRBD1. The CDR3 runs to 15 residues. Per germline, CDR1 MDHEN and CDR2 SYDVKM. Trimming took 5 bases from V and 4 from J; bases not matched to a gene: 7. The CDR3 loop reads CASSTTGVGNQPQHF. DNA for the CDR3: TGTGCCAGCAGTACGACAGGGGTGGGAAATCAGCCCCAGCATTTT.

V is TRBV28 and J is TRBJ1-1; no firm D call. V dropped 7 bases and J dropped 0 bases, with 15 bases sitting between them. Germline CDR1 and CDR2: MDHEN and SYDVKM. CDR3 length: 15 amino acids. The CDR3: CASTPSGGVNTEAFF. The CDR3 DNA reads as TGTGCCAGCACCCCCTCGGGCGGAGTGAACACTGAAGCTTTCTTT.

The V and J genes are TRBV19 and TRBJ2-1; D is possibly TRBD1 or TRBD2 (5 bases each). This CDR3 spans 14 amino acids. The V gene lost 6 bases and the J gene lost 9 bases, with 18 bases spanning the gap. Germline CDR1 reads LNHDA; CDR2 reads SQIVND (reference sequence). This CDR3 reads CASSPGPSGLEQFF. The DNA for the CDR3 is TGTGCCAGTAGCCCGGGACCTTCCGGACTTGAGCAGTTCTTC.

The genes are TRBV30 and TRBJ2-5; TRBD1 is a possible D gene (6 bases). There are 14 residues in the CDR3. The V gene's germline CDR1 is GTSNPN and CDR2 SVGIG (reference sequence). V lost 1 base to trimming and J lost 5 bases, with 14 bases between them. The CDR3 spells CAWSDRVGLETQYF. CDR3 nucleotides: TGTGCCTGGAGTGACAGGGTCGGGTTGGAGACCCAGTACTTC.

V and J are TRBV7-9 and TRBJ2-3; D perhaps matches TRBD2 (5 bases). CDR1 and CDR2 (germline): SEHNR, FQNEAQ (reference sequence). The CDR3 contains 15 residues. V was cut by 7 bases and J by 0 bases, with 14 bases left in between. CDR3 loop: CASNQAEPSTDTQYF. CDR3 sequence (DNA): TGTGCCAGCAACCAAGCGGAGCCTAGCACAGATACGCAGTATTTT.

This chain connects TRBV29-1 to TRBJ2-5; the match to TRBD1 covers 7 bases. Unmatched junction bases numbered 19, after V lost 7 bases and J lost 5 bases. The CDR3 has 16 residues. Germline CDR1 and CDR2: SQVTM and ANQGSEA. The CDR3 spells CSACNSTGWVGETQYF. DNA of the CDR3: TGCAGCGCCTGTAATTCGACAGGGTGGGTAGGGGAGACCCAGTACTTC.

J is TRBJ1-5 and V is TRBV19, with D unresolved. Germline V gene data show CDR1 as LNHDA and CDR2 as SQIVND (reference sequence). The CDR3 runs to 14 residues. Between the trimmed V and J ends, which lost 0 bases and 2 bases, there was a span of 5 bases. This chain's CDR3 is CASSIEQGNQPQHF. The CDR3, as DNA: TGTGCCAGTAGTATAGAGCAGGGCAATCAGCCCCAGCATTTT. The whole variable domain, remainder taken from reference TRBV19 and TRBJ1-5, is DGGITQSPKYLFRKEGQNVTLSCEQNLNHDAMYWYRQDPGQGLRLIYYSQIVNDFQKGDIAEGYSVSREKKESFPLTVTSAQKNPTAFYLCASSIEQGNQPQHFGDGTRLSIL.

This clone was seen once. This chain links TRBV28 with TRBJ2-7; TRBD1 is a possible D gene (6 bases). The V gene lost 3 bases and the J gene lost 3 bases, with 9 bases spanning the gap. The germline V gene encodes CDR1 MDHEN and CDR2 SYDVKM. This CDR3 comprises 13 residues. The CDR3 protein is CASSFPQGYEQYF. DNA of the CDR3: TGTGCCAGCAGTTTCCCACAGGGCTACGAGCAGTACTTC.

The chain links TRBV6-2 or TRBV6-3 to TRBJ2-7, with D unclear. CDR1 is MNHEY and CDR2 is SVGEGT in the germline V gene. V lost 6 bases and J 0 bases, leaving 6 bases between the germline ends. The CDR3 length is 12 residues. DNA of the CDR3: TGTGCCAGCAGCCGTATCTCCTACGAGCAGTACTTC. The encoded protein is CASSRISYEQYF.

This chain joins TRBV19 and TRBJ2-5; the match to TRBD1 covers 8 bases. CDR1 is LNHDA and CDR2 is SQIVND in the germline V gene (reference sequence). This CDR3 has 13 amino acids. Trimming took 6 bases from V and 5 from J; bases not matched to a gene: 5. CDR3 amino acids: CASSDRGRETQYF. In DNA, the CDR3 is TGTGCCAGTAGCGACAGGGGACGGGAGACCCAGTACTTC.

The CDR3 DNA follows: TGTGCCAGCAGCGTAGGGGCAGGGCCTAGCGAAAAACTGTTTTTT. Translated: CASSVGAGPSEKLFF. The chain has TRBV9 and TRBJ1-4, with D maybe TRBD1 (5 bases). V lost 0 bases and J 8 bases, leaving 14 bases between the germline ends. From germline, CDR1 is SGDLS and CDR2 YYNGEE. This CDR3 is built from 15 residues.

The rearrangement links TRBV11-2 to TRBJ1-3, with D tentatively TRBD1 (6 bases). The CDR3 spans 17 residues. Germline CDR1 reads SGHAT; CDR2 reads FQNNGV. V dropped 1 base and J dropped 0 bases, with 13 bases sitting between them. The CDR3 bases are TGTGCCAGCAGCTTAGCTTTCCGGGGGCGCTCTGGAAACACCATATATTTT. This gives the protein CASSLAFRGRSGNTIYF.

J is TRBJ2-1 and V is TRBV10-3; 9 nucleotides align to TRBD1. Unmatched junction bases numbered 10, after V lost 10 bases and J lost 9 bases. The CDR3 totals 13 residues. Germline CDR1 is ENHRY and CDR2 is SYGVKD. The CDR3 DNA reads as TGTGCCAAAAGCCCGGGACAGGGTAGTGAGCAGTTCTTC. It is translated as CAKSPGQGSEQFF.

The rearrangement uses TRBV28 and TRBJ2-5; D ambiguous. Per germline, CDR1 MDHEN and CDR2 SYDVKM. The CDR3 totals 11 residues. Between the trimmed V and J ends, which lost 2 bases and 2 bases, there was a span of 0 bases. CDR3 DNA: TGTGCCAGCAGTTTACAAGAGACCCAGTACTTC. Encoded protein: CASSLQETQYF. The whole variable domain, remainder taken from reference TRBV28 and TRBJ2-5, is DVKVTQSSRYLVKRTGEKVFLECVQDMDHENMFWYRQDPGLGLRLIYFSYDVKMKEKGDIPEGYSVSREKKERFSLILESASTNQTSMYLCASSLQETQYFGPGTRLLVL.

The genes are TRBV5-6 and TRBJ1-4, with D unclear. Germline V gene lookup returns CDR1 SGHDT and CDR2 YYEEEE. V shed 4 bases and J shed 5 bases, with 12 bases lying between them. This CDR3 is 14 amino acids long. CDR3 protein: CASSLGRQNEKLFF. CDR3 sequence (DNA): TGTGCCAGCAGCCTAGGACGGCAGAATGAAAAACTGTTTTTT.

The rearrangement links TRBV30 to TRBJ2-5; a weak D match, TRBD1 (6 bases). In germline, CDR1 is GTSNPN, CDR2 SVGIG (reference sequence). The CDR3 runs to 14 residues. V was trimmed by 5 bases and J by 7 bases, leaving 20 bases between them. CDR3 bases: TGTGCCTGGGGACGGGACACCCGGGTCGGGACCCAGTACTTC. This sequence encodes CAWGRDTRVGTQYF.

The V and J genes are TRBV27 and TRBJ1-5; TRBD1 matches 7 bases. The V and J ends lost 6 bases and 4 bases, in that order; junction bases with no gene match: 12. This CDR3 contains 16 residues. Per germline, CDR1 MNHEY and CDR2 SMNVEV (reference sequence). The CDR3 loop reads CASRETGMVVNQPQHF. DNA for the CDR3: TGTGCCAGCAGAGAGACAGGGATGGTTGTAAATCAGCCCCAGCATTTT.

The chain joins TRBV28 to TRBJ2-5; D is ambiguous. This CDR3 region has 11 residues. Between the trimmed V and J ends, which lost 5 bases and 7 bases, there was a span of 8 bases. The V gene's germline CDR1 is MDHEN and CDR2 SYDVKM. This CDR3 is CASSLKGTQYF. The CDR3 DNA reads as TGTGCCAGCAGTCTCAAGGGGACCCAGTACTTC.

J is TRBJ2-7 and V is TRBV30; D might be TRBD1 or TRBD2, each matching 5 bases. Between the trimmed V and J ends, which lost 3 bases and 7 bases, there was a span of 22 bases. Per the germline V gene, CDR1 is GTSNPN and CDR2 is SVGIG (reference sequence). CDR3 size: 15 residues. Written as DNA, the CDR3 is TGTGCCTGGAGGCCGGGATTGGGGCGCAGGCGGGAGCAGTACTTC. Translation gives CAWRPGLGRRREQYF.

The rearrangement links TRBV5-1 to TRBJ1-1; the D gene is possibly TRBD1 (5 bases). CDR3 size: 14 residues. Trimming took off 2 bases at V and 1 base at J, with 9 bases between the two ends. In germline, CDR1 is SGHRS, CDR2 YFSETQ. CDR3 region: CASSFGGGNTEAFF. The CDR3 DNA reads TGCGCCAGCAGCTTCGGGGGTGGGAACACTGAAGCTTTCTTT. The entire variable domain, with the rest obtained from reference TRBV5-1 and TRBJ1-1, is as follows: KAGVTQTPRYLIKTRGQQVTLSCSPISGHRSVSWYQQTPGQGLQFLFEYFSETQRNKGNFPGRFSGRQFSNSRSEMNVSTLELGDSALYLCASSFGGGNTEAFFGQGTRLTVV.

V and J are TRBV5-5 and TRBJ2-3, with D hard to call. V lost 1 base to trimming and J lost 6 bases, with 9 bases between them. The CDR3 contains 13 residues. The V gene's germline CDR1 is SGHKS and CDR2 YYEKEE (reference sequence). DNA of the CDR3: TGTGCCAGCAGCTTGTGGGCCGGGGATACGCAGTATTTT. Translated: CASSLWAGDTQYF.

This chain uses TRBV6-5 with TRBJ2-3; TRBD2 is a possible D gene (6 bases). This CDR3 contains 12 residues. Germline CDR1 and CDR2: MNHEY and SVGAGI. Trimming removed 2 bases from V and 9 bases from J, with 9 bases in between. The CDR3 is CASSYGGGTQYF. The CDR3 DNA reads as TGTGCCAGCAGTTACGGTGGGGGGACGCAGTATTTT.

This rearrangement joins TRBV6-1 to TRBJ2-7; the D is unclear. The V gene lost 4 bases and the J gene lost 2 bases, with 21 bases spanning the gap. The germline gives CDR1 MNHNS, CDR2 SASEGT. This CDR3 has 17 amino acids. CDR3 sequence: CASSGTSLATPAYEQYF. The CDR3 region has the DNA TGTGCCAGCAGTGGAACCTCGTTGGCAACCCCAGCCTACGAGCAGTACTTC.

The genes are TRBV4-1 and TRBJ1-1; no reliable D call. V shed 1 base and J shed 0 bases, with 15 bases lying between them. The CDR3 extends over 17 amino acids. Germline V gives CDR1 MGHRA, CDR2 YSYEKL. CDR3 nucleotides: TGCGCCAGCAGCCAAGTAGAGGCACGTACACTGAACACTGAAGCTTTCTTT. Protein sequence: CASSQVEARTLNTEAFF.

In this sample, this clone turned up once. The chain recombines TRBV6-1 with TRBJ2-3; no firm D call. V gave up 2 bases and J gave up 2 bases, with 8 bases separating them. Germline V gene data show CDR1 as MNHNS and CDR2 as SASEGT. CDR3 size: 14 residues. The CDR3 sequence is CASSEMPHTDTQYF. For the CDR3, the DNA is TGTGCCAGCAGTGAAATGCCGCACACAGATACGCAGTATTTT.